This T cell receptor beta chain was observed in a study of a mutant IDH1 vaccine in newly diagnosed glioma. In the study overall: Investigators started vaccination 4-6 weeks after radiotherapy alone, or with temozolomide cycles. Of treated patients, 62.5% were men and roughly 40% women, averaging around 44 years.

Deletions cut 0 bases from V and 11 bases from J, with 19 bases between. Germline CDR1 and CDR2: SGDLS and YYNGEE. This CDR3 is 15 amino acids long. Only in-frame clones appear in the TCRdb table, and some are missing; sequencing was by immunoSEQ multiplex PCR. The top ten clones hold more than 2% of a sample with over 45,000 clones, over 80% of them seen once. This clone appeared a single time. Its antigen remains unknown. Time point of the sample: week 35, safety follow-up. One vaccine dose held 300 ug of mutant IDH1 20-mer peptide and came with topical imiquimod. The vaccination schedule gave patients eight doses in weeks 1, 3, 5, 7, 11, 15, 19 and 23. Each of the donors came in with new WHO grade 3 or 4 astrocytomas that were IDH1-mutant and ATRX-lost.

This sequence joins TRBV9 and TRBJ2-3, with D possibly TRBD2 on 6 matching bases. Sequences were derived from PBMCs, sampled from a glioma patient whose treatment included an IDH1 peptide vaccine. The TCR sequence derives from a man aged 50 or older with glioma. The CDR3 DNA sequence: TGTGCCAGCAGCGTAGGGATTAGCGGTCTCGAGAGGCAGTATTTT. It specifies CASSVGISGLERQYF.